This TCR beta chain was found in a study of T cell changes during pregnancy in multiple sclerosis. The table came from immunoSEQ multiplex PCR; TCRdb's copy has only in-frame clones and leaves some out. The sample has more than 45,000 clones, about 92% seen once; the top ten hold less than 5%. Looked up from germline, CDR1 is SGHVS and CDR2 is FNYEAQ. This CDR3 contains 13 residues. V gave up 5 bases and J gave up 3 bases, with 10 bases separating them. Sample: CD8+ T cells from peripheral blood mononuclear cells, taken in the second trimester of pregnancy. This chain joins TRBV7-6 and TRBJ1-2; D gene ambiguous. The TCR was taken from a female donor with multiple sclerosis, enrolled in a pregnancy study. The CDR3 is CASSPASYYGYTF. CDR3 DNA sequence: TGTGCCAGCAGCCCAGCTAGTTACTATGGCTACACCTTC.